These T cell receptor beta chains were read from a single sample in a study of cytomegalovirus exposure and HLA in healthy donors. Only in-frame clones appear in the TCRdb table, and some are missing; sequencing was by immunoSEQ multiplex PCR. The table has approximately 150,000 clones, approximately 80% seen once; the top ten hold around 1.5%. Sequenced: PBMCs. The receptors here all came from a young woman in good health and CMV-seronegative. The CDR3 runs from the conserved cysteine through the conserved F or W. Fields, in order: clone size, J gene, V gene, CDR3 length, D gene, CDR3 protein, CDR3 DNA. D genes are given only for firm matches. Size is omitted from some rows. Given values are once, few, many or a class for expanded clones.

-	TRBJ2-7	TRBV27	15	TRBD1	CASSSPGQGFGEQYF	TGTGCCAGCAGTTCCCCGGGACAGGGTTTTGGGGAGCAGTACTTC
-	TRBJ1-6	TRBV30	15	TRBD1	CAWSALTGPDSPLHF	TGTGCCTGGAGTGCCCTGACAGGGCCCGATTCACCCCTCCACTTT
-	TRBJ2-5	TRBV27	13	TRBD1	CASSLGQGETQYF	TGTGCCAGCAGTTTGGGACAGGGGGAGACCCAGTACTTC
-	TRBJ1-4	TRBV19	14	-	CASSISRDNEKLFF	TGTGCCAGTAGTATTAGCAGAGATAATGAAAAACTGTTTTTT
-	TRBJ2-5	TRBV30	13	-	CAWSATRPETQYF	TGTGCCTGGAGTGCGACTCGGCCAGAGACCCAGTACTTC
-	TRBJ2-7	TRBV5-8	18	TRBD1	CASSPGGTGKGSPYEQYF	TGTGCCAGCAGTCCCGGCGGGACAGGGAAAGGTTCCCCCTACGAGCAGTACTTC
-	TRBJ2-7	TRBV29-1	14	TRBD1	CSVGLAGRGREQYF	TGCAGCGTTGGTCTTGCGGGCAGGGGGCGAGAGCAGTACTTC
-	TRBJ2-5	TRBV5-1	14	-	CASTPAGAQETQYF	TGCGCCAGCACCCCGGCAGGTGCCCAAGAGACCCAGTACTTC
-	TRBJ1-1	TRBV6-5	12	TRBD1	CASSTGGTEAFF	TGTGCCAGCAGTACAGGGGGCACTGAAGCTTTCTTT
-	TRBJ2-7	TRBV5-1	15	-	CASSLGQVESEEQYF	TGCGCCAGCAGCTTGGGACAGGTAGAATCGGAAGAGCAGTACTTC
-	TRBJ2-5	TRBV5-1	15	TRBD2	CASSFLAGPQETQYF	TGCGCCAGCAGCTTCCTAGCGGGACCCCAAGAGACCCAGTACTTC
-	TRBJ1-1	TRBV7-9	11	TRBD1	CASSLGQEAFF	TGTGCCAGCAGCTTGGGACAGGAAGCTTTCTTT
-	TRBJ1-1	TRBV6-5	14	TRBD1	CASSRQGRRTEAFF	TGTGCCAGCAGTCGACAGGGGCGGCGGACTGAAGCTTTCTTT
-	TRBJ2-3	TRBV7-8	14	-	CASSLSQGTDTQYF	TGTGCCAGCAGCTTATCGCAGGGTACAGATACGCAGTATTTT
-	TRBJ1-2	TRBV30	13	TRBD1	CAWRPDRNYGYTF	TGTGCCTGGAGACCGGACAGGAACTATGGCTACACCTTC
once	TRBJ2-5	TRBV5-4	14	-	CASSSRRTAETQYF	TGTGCCAGCAGCTCCCGAAGGACAGCGGAGACCCAGTACTTC
-	TRBJ1-1	TRBV27	13	-	CASIRETGTEAFF	TGTGCCAGCATCCGGGAAACGGGCACTGAAGCTTTCTTT
-	TRBJ1-2	TRBV30	14	-	CAWSPRQMNYGYTF	TGTGCCTGGAGTCCGCGACAGATGAACTATGGCTACACCTTC
-	TRBJ1-1	TRBV6-5	16	TRBD1	CASSFLFDRGQTEAFF	TGTGCCAGCAGTTTCCTCTTCGACAGGGGGCAAACTGAAGCTTTCTTT
-	TRBJ2-7	TRBV6-5	14	TRBD1	CASSSTGATYEQYF	TGTGCCAGCAGTTCGACAGGGGCCACCTACGAGCAGTACTTC
-	TRBJ1-2	TRBV5-4	14	-	CASSLGATNYGYTF	TGTGCCAGCAGCTTGGGGGCAACAAACTATGGCTACACCTTC
-	TRBJ2-1	TRBV5-4	15	TRBD1	CASSRDRGESGEQFF	TGTGCCAGCAGTCGGGACAGGGGGGAATCGGGTGAGCAGTTCTTC
-	TRBJ1-3	TRBV4-1	16	-	CASSQSTGSSGNTIYF	TGCGCCAGCAGCCAATCGACAGGCAGCTCTGGAAACACCATATATTTT
few	TRBJ2-7	TRBV4-1	15	TRBD1	CASSQPRDRLYEQYF	TGCGCCAGCAGCCAACCCCGGGACAGACTTTACGAGCAGTACTTC
-	TRBJ1-1	TRBV5-1	15	-	CASSPGVGAGTEAFF	TGCGCCAGCAGCCCAGGCGTGGGCGCGGGCACTGAAGCTTTCTTT
-	TRBJ1-3	TRBV6-1	15	TRBD1	CASRDRGQSGNTIYF	TGTGCCAGCAGGGACAGGGGGCAGTCTGGAAACACCATATATTTT
-	TRBJ2-7	TRBV9	15	-	CASSVGAGGNYEQYF	TGTGCCAGCAGCGTAGGGGCGGGCGGAAACTACGAGCAGTACTTC
once	TRBJ2-5	TRBV11-2	16	TRBD1	CASSLTRTGGFETQYF	TGTGCCAGCAGCTTAACAAGGACAGGGGGCTTTGAGACCCAGTACTTC
-	TRBJ2-2	TRBV9	18	-	CASSVSPLSAANTGELFF	TGTGCCAGCAGCGTATCCCCCCTATCAGCGGCCAACACCGGGGAGCTGTTTTTT
few	TRBJ2-1	TRBV27	12	-	CASGPGWAEQFF	TGTGCCAGCGGCCCAGGGTGGGCTGAGCAGTTCTTC
-	TRBJ2-7	TRBV5-5	16	-	CASSVPGVQGLYEQYF	TGTGCCAGCAGCGTCCCGGGCGTTCAGGGACTCTACGAGCAGTACTTC
-	TRBJ2-1	TRBV4-2	15	TRBD2	CASSQEGTRGNEQFF	TGTGCCAGCAGCCAAGAGGGGACTAGAGGCAATGAGCAGTTCTTC
-	TRBJ1-4	TRBV5-1	17	-	CASSPAVGEWGDEKLFF	TGCGCCAGCAGCCCAGCAGTGGGTGAGTGGGGCGATGAAAAACTGTTTTTT
-	TRBJ2-7	TRBV7-2	14	TRBD2	CASSLGLAGVEQYF	TGTGCCAGCAGCTTAGGGCTAGCGGGAGTCGAGCAGTACTTC
-	TRBJ2-2	TRBV5-1	15	TRBD1	CASSFPGQGNGELFF	TGCGCCAGCAGCTTCCCCGGACAGGGCAACGGGGAGCTGTTTTTT
few	TRBJ2-1	TRBV10-1	13	TRBD2	CASGLSGSAEMFF	TGCGCCAGCGGCCTTAGCGGGAGTGCCGAGATGTTCTTC
-	TRBJ2-1	TRBV11-1	14	TRBD1	CASSSGTGRNEQFF	TGTGCCAGCAGCTCCGGGACAGGGAGGAATGAGCAGTTCTTC
-	TRBJ1-3	TRBV10-1	13	TRBD1	CASRQGSGNTIYF	TGCGCCAGCCGACAGGGATCTGGAAACACCATATATTTT
-	TRBJ1-1	TRBV7-6	14	-	CASSLGGGDTEAFF	TGTGCCAGCAGCTTAGGAGGAGGGGACACTGAAGCTTTCTTT
few	TRBJ1-1	TRBV4-2	16	-	CASSQSYRALGTEAFF	TGTGCCAGCAGCCAATCCTACAGGGCCCTGGGCACTGAAGCTTTCTTT
-	TRBJ1-2	TRBV19	10	TRBD1	CATGTVGYTF	TGTGCCACGGGGACAGTTGGCTACACCTTC
-	TRBJ2-5	TRBV7-2	13	-	CASSFGSQETQYF	TGTGCCAGCAGCTTCGGGAGCCAAGAGACCCAGTACTTC
-	TRBJ1-2	TRBV2	14	TRBD1	CASKGTGGNYGYTF	TGTGCCAGCAAAGGGACAGGGGGGAACTATGGCTACACCTTC
-	TRBJ1-2	TRBV4-1	15	TRBD1	CASSQDEGTASGYTF	TGCGCCAGCAGCCAAGATGAAGGGACAGCTAGTGGCTACACCTTC
-	TRBJ1-5	TRBV30	15	TRBD1	CAWSYTGGTHQPQHF	TGTGCCTGGAGTTACACAGGGGGTACGCATCAGCCCCAGCATTTT
-	TRBJ2-7	TRBV10-2	14	TRBD1	CASLQGTEGYEQYF	TGCGCCAGCTTACAGGGGACCGAAGGGTACGAGCAGTACTTC
-	TRBJ2-7	TRBV30	14	TRBD2	CAWALGAGGYEQYF	TGTGCCTGGGCGCTAGGAGCGGGGGGCTACGAGCAGTACTTC
-	TRBJ2-7	TRBV6-5	12	TRBD1	CASHRGNNEQYF	TGTGCCAGCCACAGGGGGAACAACGAGCAGTACTTC
-	TRBJ2-7	TRBV11-2	15	TRBD1	CASSFYGTGRGEQYF	TGTGCCAGCAGCTTCTACGGGACAGGGAGAGGCGAGCAGTACTTC
few	TRBJ2-3	TRBV6-1	16	TRBD1	CASSEVTGGGTDTQYF	TGTGCCAGCAGTGAAGTAACAGGGGGCGGCACAGATACGCAGTATTTT
-	TRBJ2-6	TRBV2	14	-	CASSDYYGANVLTF	TGTGCCAGCAGTGATTATTATGGGGCCAACGTCCTGACTTTC
few	TRBJ2-1	TRBV29-1	14	TRBD1	CSASPGGADNEQFF	TGCAGCGCCTCCCCAGGGGGCGCCGACAATGAGCAGTTCTTC
few	TRBJ1-1	TRBV6-5	15	TRBD1	CASSYSSGTGTEAFF	TGTGCCAGCAGTTACTCCTCCGGGACAGGGACTGAAGCTTTCTTT
-	TRBJ1-2	TRBV30	14	TRBD1	CASTLQTGGDGYTF	TGTGCCTCCACCTTACAGACAGGGGGCGATGGCTACACCTTC